This TCR beta chain originates from a study of blood T cell repertoires in COVID-19. At the level of the study: Sources were T cells, B-cell-depleted T cells, or PBMCs; the material itself was cDNA or gDNA.

Per the authors' pipeline: Scientists estimated how many nucleated cells there were by amplifying reference gene primers. This table comes from immunoSEQ multiplex PCR, and its TCRdb copy is limited to in-frame clones, with some not included. That table is the source of V, J and clone size, and D and trimming were worked out from the DNA. The sample records about 200,000 clones, about nine tenths being singletons. The CDR3 length is 14 residues. With 0 bases removed from V and 4 bases from J, the gap between germline ends came to 9 bases. Germline CDR1 and CDR2: KGHSH and LQKENI. Sequenced sample: peripheral blood. The rearrangement joins TRBV18 to TRBJ1-2; D remains ambiguous. The sequence was obtained from a man aged 18 to 29 with active or convalescent COVID-19. DNA of the CDR3: TGTGCCAGCTCACCACCGGCCAGATTCTATGGCTACACCTTC. Amino acids: CASSPPARFYGYTF.